This T cell receptor beta chain was observed in a study of T cells after yellow fever vaccination. Study-wide points: The booster saw the reappearance of most primary-vaccination clones (nearly 98% CD4, 70% to 90% CD8).

In regard to this clonotype: Its antigen is unidentified.

V lost 7 bases to trimming and J lost 4 bases, with 16 bases between them. The V gene's germline CDR1 is SGHVS and CDR2 FQNEAQ. This CDR3 contains 15 residues. TCRdb reprocessed the 5' RACE reads with MiXCR, giving one entry per CDR3 protein. Altogether hundreds of thousands of distinct CDR3 sequences are present, around 4% being singletons, with the ten largest covering 23%. This chain joins TRBV7-8 and TRBJ1-4; D is possibly TRBD1 (6 bases). Sequencing used PBMCs, obtained on the day of the yellow fever booster vaccination. This clonotype was obtained from a young man who received the YFV17D yellow fever vaccine. The CDR3 DNA is TGTGCCAGCACCCAAAGGGGGGGCATTAATGAAAAACTGTTTTTT. Its protein product is CASTQRGGINEKLFF.